This is a list of T cell receptor beta chains from one sample in a study of breast tumors, draining lymph nodes, adjacent tissues. TCRdb independently ran MiXCR on the multiplex PCR reads; one entry per CDR3 protein. The data hold 100,000 to 150,000 distinct CDR3 sequences, with approximately 20% observed a single time. Sequencing was done on a sample of axillary lymph node tissue. The source is a female donor with breast cancer. Some clones in this sample may be carry-over from other donors' samples. The CDR3 runs from the conserved cysteine through the conserved F or W. D genes are given only for firm matches. Where a row states a size, it is once, few, many or the class of an expanded clone; other rows omit it.

TRBJ2-2	TRBD1	many	TRBV5-1	CASSSTGRSGTGELFF	TGCGCCAGCAGCTCGACAGGGCGATCAGGCACCGGGGAGCTGTTTTTT
TRBJ1-2	TRBD1	many	TRBV9	CASSVGGQGNYGYTF	TGTGCCAGCAGCGTAGGAGGACAGGGAAACTATGGCTACACCTTC
TRBJ1-3	-	many	TRBV20-1	CSARQGRGNTIYF	TGCAGTGCTAGGCAGGGGAGAGGAAACACCATATATTTT
TRBJ2-7	-	many	TRBV20-1	CSAGISYEQYF	TGCAGTGCAGGAATATCCTACGAGCAGTACTTC
TRBJ2-1	TRBD2	many	TRBV20-1	CSAKPLAGGYNEQFF	TGCAGTGCTAAACCTTTGGCGGGAGGGTACAATGAGCAGTTCTTC
TRBJ2-5	-	many	TRBV6-5	CASRKGETQYF	TGTGCCAGCAGGAAAGGGGAGACCCAGTACTTC
TRBJ2-7	-	many	TRBV3-1	CASSPPTRSEQYF	TGTGCCAGCAGCCCCCCGACTAGGAGCGAGCAGTACTTC
TRBJ2-1	-	many	TRBV29-1	CSVDGATRSANEQFF	TGCAGCGTTGACGGAGCGACTAGGTCCGCCAATGAGCAGTTCTTC
TRBJ2-1	TRBD2	-	TRBV7-9	CASSRGLAGPVNEQFF	TGTGCCAGCAGCCGGGGACTAGCGGGACCCGTAAATGAGCAGTTCTTC
TRBJ2-1	-	many	TRBV19	CASSTGDWTYNEQFF	TGTGCCAGTAGTACAGGGGACTGGACCTACAATGAGCAGTTCTTC
TRBJ2-1	TRBD2	few	TRBV30	CAWSARAGVSSYNEQFF	TGTGCCTGGAGTGCTCGAGCGGGAGTATCATCCTACAATGAGCAGTTCTTC
TRBJ2-7	TRBD2	many	TRBV6-2/TRBV6-3	CASSYSRYPGGTTGFREQYF	TGTGCCAGCAGTTACTCGAGGTATCCGGGAGGGACTACCGGTTTCCGGGAGCAGTACTTC
TRBJ2-7	TRBD1	many	TRBV20-1	CSASGTGDEQYF	TGCAGTGCTTCCGGGACAGGGGACGAGCAGTACTTC
TRBJ2-7	TRBD2	-	TRBV19	CASSTGTSDYNEQYF	TGTGCCAGTAGTACCGGGACTAGCGACTACAATGAGCAGTACTTC
TRBJ2-3	-	many	TRBV6-1	CASSLVGISTDTQYF	TGTGCCAGCAGTCTAGTTGGGATTAGCACAGATACGCAGTATTTT
TRBJ2-7	TRBD2	many	TRBV5-6	CASSSGLAASYEQYF	TGTGCCAGCAGCTCGGGACTAGCGGCCTCCTACGAGCAGTACTTC
TRBJ2-2	-	many	TRBV20-1	CSARGNTGELFF	TGCAGTGCTAGAGGGAACACCGGGGAGCTGTTTTTT
TRBJ2-3	-	many	TRBV15	CATSSRTRTGDTQYF	TGTGCCACCAGCAGCAGGACTCGGACTGGAGATACGCAGTATTTT
TRBJ2-1	-	many	TRBV7-9	CASSPEGRGEQFF	TGTGCCAGCAGCCCCGAGGGCCGGGGTGAGCAGTTCTTC
TRBJ2-7	TRBD2	-	TRBV28	CASSFGLAGGSEQYF	TGTGCCAGCAGTTTTGGACTAGCGGGAGGTAGCGAGCAGTACTTC
TRBJ2-1	-	many	TRBV20-1	CSAPVGTNEQFF	TGCAGTGCCCCGGTGGGAACCAATGAGCAGTTCTTC
TRBJ1-2	-	few	TRBV3-1	CASSQDVGRYGYTF	TGTGCCAGCAGCCAAGATGTGGGGCGGTATGGCTACACCTTC
TRBJ2-2	-	many	TRBV9	CASSMRLVGSGTGELFF	TGTGCCAGCAGCATGAGACTAGTCGGGAGTGGAACCGGGGAGCTGTTTTTT
TRBJ2-2	TRBD1	-	TRBV15	CATSRGSGTGNTGELFF	TGTGCCACCAGCAGAGGATCCGGGACAGGAAACACCGGGGAGCTGTTTTTT
TRBJ1-2	TRBD1	many	TRBV12-3/TRBV12-4	CASTRDRGVNYGYTF	TGTGCCAGCACCCGGGACAGGGGCGTTAACTATGGCTACACCTTC
TRBJ2-5	-	many	TRBV20-1	CSAMRQSVRETQYF	TGCAGTGCGATGAGACAGTCTGTTCGAGAGACCCAGTACTTC
TRBJ2-1	-	many	TRBV7-2	CASSLGNGGGQFF	TGTGCCAGCAGCTTAGGTAACGGGGGCGGGCAGTTCTTC
TRBJ2-3	TRBD2	many	TRBV6-2/TRBV6-3	CASSYSLAGGPRTDTQYF	TGTGCCAGCAGTTACTCTCTAGCGGGAGGGCCACGCACAGATACGCAGTATTTT
TRBJ2-5	-	few	TRBV18	CASSTDWKETQYF	TGTGCCAGCTCAACGGACTGGAAAGAGACCCAGTACTTC